The 3 T cell receptor beta chains reported below all come from one sample, sequenced in a study of shared clonotypes between healthy human individuals. Sequencing used immunoSEQ multiplex PCR; TCRdb keeps in-frame clones, though not all of them. The sample includes over a million clones, roughly 74% of them seen just once. Specimen: memory CD4+ T cells from PBMCs. Subset of the sample: CD45RA-negative fraction. These receptor sequences come from a man aged 18 to 29 in good health. Some clones in this sample may be carry-over from other donors' samples.

This clone was counted once. The chain is built from TRBV29-1 and TRBJ2-1, with 7 bases matching TRBD2. V shed 7 bases, J shed 12 bases, and the junction held 12 bases outside the gene matches. CDR3 length: 12 residues. Germline values: CDR1 SQVTM, CDR2 ANQGSEA. The CDR3 region is CSAPGLPSGQFF. CDR3 nucleotides: TGCAGCGCCCCGGGACTACCATCGGGGCAGTTCTTC.

The chain carries TRBV28 and TRBJ1-4; TRBD1 aligns across 7 bases. The CDR3 is made up of 14 amino acids. Looked up from germline, CDR1 is MDHEN and CDR2 is SYDVKM. V gave up 5 bases and J gave up 8 bases; unmatched junction bases: 8. The CDR3 sequence: CASSIPSQGEKLFF. The CDR3 nucleotides read TGTGCCAGCAGTATCCCATCACAGGGGGAAAAACTGTTTTTT.

The gene calls are TRBV2 and TRBJ2-1, with D perhaps TRBD2 (5 bases). The CDR3 loop spans 15 amino acids. Trimming left V 4 bases short and J 0 bases short, with 10 bases between. Germline CDR1 and CDR2: SNHLY and FYNNEI. Written as DNA, the CDR3 is TGTGCCAGCAGTGCCCAGCGGAGCTCCTACAATGAGCAGTTCTTC. Amino acids: CASSAQRSSYNEQFF.